These 15 T cell receptor beta chains originate from one sample sequenced in a study of T cells after yellow fever vaccination. MiXCR was run by TCRdb on the 5' RACE reads, yielding one entry per CDR3 protein. The sample has fewer than 150,000 distinct CDR3 sequences; about 7.2% are singletons. The sequencing used CD4+ T cells sorted from PBMCs, collected 45 days after the first yellow fever vaccination. The receptor source for this set is a man between 18 and 29 years old who received the YFV17D yellow fever vaccine.

The chain recombines TRBV7-2 with TRBJ1-2; D is uncertain. CDR1 is SGHTA, CDR2 FQGNSA, per germline. V was shortened by 5 bases and J by 7 bases, with 23 bases between the two germline ends. The CDR3 contains 16 residues. The CDR3 DNA is TGTGCCAGCAGCCTGACACTAGCGGCGGTACACCGTGGCTACACCTTC. Its translation is CASSLTLAAVHRGYTF.

This clonotype was counted at least ten times. The chain links TRBV2 to TRBJ1-1; 9 bases agree with TRBD1. The CDR3 contains 14 residues. Germline V lookup: CDR1 SNHLY, CDR2 FYNNEI. V lost 5 bases, J lost 5 bases, and 6 bases stayed unmatched. CDR3 nucleotides: TGTGCCAGCAGTACCGGGACAGGGTATACTGAAGCTTTCTTT. The encoded protein is CASSTGTGYTEAFF. Based on the CDR3 plus reference TRBV2 and TRBJ1-1, the full variable domain is EPEVTQTPSHQVTQMGQEVILRCVPISNHLYFYWYRQILGQKVEFLVSFYNNEISEKSEIFDDQFSVERPDGSNFTLKIRSTKLEDSAMYFCASSTGTGYTEAFFGQGTRLTVV.

The V call is TRBV4-2, the J call TRBJ2-7; D call uncertain. V was trimmed by 4 bases and J by 0 bases, leaving 10 bases between them. This CDR3 region has 14 residues. Germline V lookup: CDR1 LGHNA, CDR2 YNFKEQ. CDR3 region: CASSPGPVSYEQYF. For the CDR3, the DNA is TGTGCCAGCAGCCCCGGGCCAGTCTCCTACGAGCAGTACTTC.

This clonotype was recorded many times. This sequence joins TRBV5-1 and TRBJ2-5; D not certain. CDR1 is SGHRS and CDR2 is YFSETQ in the germline V gene. The CDR3 loop spans 15 amino acids. Trimming removed 1 base from V and 1 base from J, with 11 bases in between. The CDR3 spells CASSLFSGSQETQYF. DNA for the CDR3: TGCGCCAGCAGCTTGTTCTCAGGAAGCCAAGAGACCCAGTACTTC.

This clonotype occurred many times. J is TRBJ2-1 and V is TRBV7-2; D not resolved. V shed 6 bases and J shed 4 bases, with 4 bases lying between them. This CDR3 comprises 11 residues. Germline V gene data show CDR1 as SGHTA and CDR2 as FQGNSA. CDR3 nucleotide sequence: TGTGCCAGCAGGGGATACAATGAGCAGTTCTTC. Protein sequence: CASRGYNEQFF.

This clonotype was detected many times. The V gene is TRBV5-1, the J gene TRBJ1-1, with 8 bases fitting TRBD1. CDR1 SGHRS and CDR2 YFSETQ come from the germline V gene. The ends lost 2 bases at V and 5 bases at J; junction bases unmatched: 5. The CDR3 totals 14 residues. The CDR3 reads CASSFMTGATEAFF. The CDR3 coding sequence is TGCGCCAGCAGCTTTATGACAGGGGCTACTGAAGCTTTCTTT.

This clonotype was seen ten or more times. V and J are TRBV5-1 and TRBJ2-7; 10 nucleotides align to TRBD2. CDR1 and CDR2 (germline): SGHRS, YFSETQ. J lost 2 bases, V lost 4 bases, and 6 bases had no gene match. This CDR3 region has 15 residues. The CDR3: CASSGTSGVTYEQYF. In nucleotides, the CDR3 is TGCGCCAGCAGCGGAACTAGCGGGGTGACCTACGAGCAGTACTTC.

In this sample, this clonotype turned up many times. The chain joins TRBV12-3 or TRBV12-4 to TRBJ2-3, with D tentatively TRBD2 (6 bases). V lost 3 bases, J lost 4 bases, and 11 bases lay in between. This CDR3 comprises 14 residues. The CDR3 is CASSFAGSPDTQYF. In DNA form, the CDR3 reads TGTGCCAGCAGTTTCGCGGGGTCCCCAGATACGCAGTATTTT.

This clonotype was seen at least ten times. V usage is TRBV7-2 and J usage is TRBJ2-5, with 11 bases lining up with TRBD2. The V and J ends lost 5 bases and 6 bases, in that order; junction bases with no gene match: 5. Germline V gene lookup returns CDR1 SGHTA and CDR2 FQGNSA. This CDR3 has 14 amino acids. In nucleotides, the CDR3 is TGTGCCAGCAGCCCTACTAGCGGGGGACAGACCCAGTACTTC. Residues: CASSPTSGGQTQYF.

This clonotype has ten or more counts. The genes are TRBV27 and TRBJ2-2; no clear D. V was shortened by 5 bases and J by 4 bases, with 11 bases between the two germline ends. This CDR3 region has 14 residues. The germline V gene has CDR1 MNHEY and CDR2 SMNVEV (reference sequence). CDR3 protein: CASSIIPSTGELFF. The CDR3 nucleotides read TGTGCCAGCAGTATTATTCCTTCCACCGGGGAGCTGTTTTTT.

This clonotype was counted at least ten times. This chain uses TRBV7-2 with TRBJ2-3; 12 nucleotides match TRBD2. The CDR3 is 16 residues long. J was trimmed by 2 bases and V by 5 bases; bases with no gene match: 5. CDR1 SGHTA and CDR2 FQGNSA come from the germline V gene. CDR3 nucleotides: TGTGCCAGCAGCCCACTAGCGGGGGGCCTCACAGATACGCAGTATTTT. Its protein is CASSPLAGGLTDTQYF. The variable domain in full, completed from reference TRBV7-2 and TRBJ2-3, reads GAGVSQSPSNKVTEKGKDVELRCDPISGHTALYWYRQSLGQGLEFLIYFQGNSAPDKSGLPSDRFSAERTGGSVSTLTIQRTQQEDSAVYLCASSPLAGGLTDTQYFGPGTRLTVL.

This clonotype was recorded many times. The chain is built from TRBV11-2 and TRBJ2-1; perhaps TRBD1 as D (6 bases). This CDR3 is built from 11 residues. V was pared by 2 bases and J by 15 bases, with 11 bases between. CDR1 is SGHAT, CDR2 FQNNGV, per germline. CDR3 residues: CASSLNRVVFF. CDR3 DNA: TGTGCCAGCAGCTTAAACAGGGTCGTGTTCTTC.

This clonotype has ten or more counts. The chain recombines TRBV7-3 with TRBJ2-1; 7 positions agree with TRBD1. This CDR3 is 14 amino acids long. CDR1 is SGHTA and CDR2 is FQGTGA in the germline V gene. V was pared by 6 bases and J by 2 bases, with 4 bases of the junction left unmatched. The CDR3 sequence: CASSTGAAYNEQFF. The CDR3 nucleotides are TGTGCCAGCAGTACAGGGGCAGCCTACAATGAGCAGTTCTTC. Based on the CDR3 plus reference TRBV7-3 and TRBJ2-1, the full variable domain is GAGVSQTPSNKVTEKGKYVELRCDPISGHTALYWYRQSLGQGPEFLIYFQGTGAADDSGLPNDRFFAVRPEGSVSTLKIQRTERGDSAVYLCASSTGAAYNEQFFGPGTRLTVL.

The table lists this clonotype with many counts. The V call is TRBV7-9, the J call TRBJ1-4; D unclear. The CDR3 runs to 15 residues. The germline gives CDR1 SEHNR, CDR2 FQNEAQ (reference sequence). Deletions cut 3 bases from V and 3 bases from J, with 11 bases between. CDR3 sequence: CASSFTGISNEKLFF. CDR3 nucleotide sequence: TGTGCCAGCAGCTTCACGGGGATTTCTAATGAAAAACTGTTTTTT.

This clonotype was seen repeatedly, ten times or more. V is TRBV20-1 and J is TRBJ1-2, with D perhaps matching TRBD1 (6 bases). V was cut by 3 bases and J by 8 bases, with 13 bases left in between. The length of the CDR3 is 12 residues. From germline, CDR1 is DFQATT and CDR2 SNEGSKA (reference sequence). The CDR3 loop is CSASEQGYGYTF. CDR3 bases: TGCAGTGCTAGTGAACAGGGTTACGGCTACACCTTC.